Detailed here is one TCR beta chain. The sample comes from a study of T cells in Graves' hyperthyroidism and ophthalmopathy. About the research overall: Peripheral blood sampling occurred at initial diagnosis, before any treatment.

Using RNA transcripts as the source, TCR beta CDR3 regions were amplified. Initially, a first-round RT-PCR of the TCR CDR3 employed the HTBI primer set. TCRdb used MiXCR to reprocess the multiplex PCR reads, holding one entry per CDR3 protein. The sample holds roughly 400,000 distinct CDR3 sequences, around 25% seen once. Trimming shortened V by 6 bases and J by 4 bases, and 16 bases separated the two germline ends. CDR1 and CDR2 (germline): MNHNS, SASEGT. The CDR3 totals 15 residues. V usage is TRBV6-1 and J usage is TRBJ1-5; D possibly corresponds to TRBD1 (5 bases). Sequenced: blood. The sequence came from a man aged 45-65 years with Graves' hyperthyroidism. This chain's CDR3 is CASRSGGHFNQPQHF. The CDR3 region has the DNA TGTGCCAGCAGGTCCGGAGGACATTTTAATCAGCCCCAGCATTTT.